Listed below are T cell receptor beta chains from one sample, sequenced in a study of HIV-infected patients and healthy controls. TCRdb analysed the 5' RACE reads with MiXCR anew, one entry per CDR3 protein. The sample contains around 5,700 distinct CDR3 sequences, roughly a quarter of which appear only once. The sample was blood, taken before antiretroviral therapy. The receptor source for this set is an adult with HIV infection. Both conserved end residues are part of each CDR3. Fields, in order: J gene, clone size, D gene, V gene, CDR3 protein, CDR3 DNA. The D gene is left open where the match is weak. Rows give clone size only sometimes, using once, few, many, or a class for an expanded clone.

j_call: TRBJ1-2
clone_size: many
d_call: .
v_call: TRBV7-2
cdr3_aa: CASSSPVINYGYTF
cdr3_nt: TGTGCCAGCAGCTCCCCTGTTATTAACTATGGCTACACCTTC

j_call: TRBJ1-1
clone_size: once
d_call: .
v_call: TRBV5-8
cdr3_aa: CASDRDFLHGAFF
cdr3_nt: TGTGCCAGCGACCGGGACTTTCTTCACGGGGCTTTCTTT

j_call: TRBJ1-6
clone_size: .
d_call: .
v_call: TRBV11-2
cdr3_aa: CASSLDRTSPLHF
cdr3_nt: TGTGCCAGCAGCTTAGACAGAACCTCACCCCTCCACTTT

j_call: TRBJ1-4
clone_size: few
d_call: .
v_call: TRBV6-5
cdr3_aa: CASSYLSGATNEKLFF
cdr3_nt: TGTGCCAGCAGTTACCTCAGTGGGGCAACTAATGAAAAACTGTTTTTT

j_call: TRBJ1-5
clone_size: medium-sized
d_call: .
v_call: TRBV12-3/TRBV12-4
cdr3_aa: CASSSGTSNQPQHF
cdr3_nt: TGTGCCAGCAGCAGCGGAACTAGCAATCAGCCCCAGCATTTT

j_call: TRBJ1-1
clone_size: .
d_call: .
v_call: TRBV3-1
cdr3_aa: CARSQEGEAFF
cdr3_nt: TGTGCCAGAAGCCAAGAAGGGGAAGCTTTCTTT

j_call: TRBJ2-7
clone_size: few
d_call: TRBD2
v_call: TRBV3-1
cdr3_aa: CASRAGDYEQYF
cdr3_nt: TGTGCCAGCCGGGCGGGGGACTACGAGCAGTACTTC

j_call: TRBJ1-6
clone_size: .
d_call: .
v_call: TRBV6-6
cdr3_aa: CASSTSGAVNSPLHF
cdr3_nt: TGTGCCAGCAGTACATCCGGGGCAGTGAATTCACCCCTCCACTTT

j_call: TRBJ1-1
clone_size: many
d_call: TRBD1
v_call: TRBV9
cdr3_aa: CASSEHRGRAFF
cdr3_nt: TGTGCCAGCAGCGAGCACAGGGGTAGGGCTTTCTTT

j_call: TRBJ2-3
clone_size: few
d_call: TRBD2
v_call: TRBV7-2
cdr3_aa: CASSLDSGGTDTQYF
cdr3_nt: TGTGCCAGCAGCTTAGATAGCGGGGGCACAGATACGCAGTATTTT

j_call: TRBJ2-1
clone_size: .
d_call: TRBD2
v_call: TRBV7-9
cdr3_aa: CASSGTSGGARYNEQFF
cdr3_nt: TGTGCCAGCAGTGGGACTAGCGGGGGCGCTCGCTACAATGAGCAGTTCTTC

j_call: TRBJ1-6
clone_size: many
d_call: TRBD1
v_call: TRBV15
cdr3_aa: CATSTRQGNSPLHF
cdr3_nt: TGTGCCACCAGCACCAGACAGGGAAATTCACCCCTCCACTTT

j_call: TRBJ2-5
clone_size: once
d_call: .
v_call: TRBV3-1
cdr3_aa: CASSQEGREFLQETKYF
cdr3_nt: TGTGCCAGCAGCCAAGAAGGACGGGAATTTCTTCAAGAGACCAAGTACTTC

j_call: TRBJ1-1
clone_size: medium-sized
d_call: .
v_call: TRBV7-3
cdr3_aa: CASSSTTQGEAFF
cdr3_nt: TGTGCCAGCAGCTCAACCACACAGGGCGAAGCTTTCTTT

j_call: TRBJ2-2
clone_size: many
d_call: TRBD1
v_call: TRBV6-2/TRBV6-3
cdr3_aa: CASRPGTGNTGELFF
cdr3_nt: TGTGCCAGCAGACCGGGGACAGGGAACACCGGGGAGCTGTTTTTT

j_call: TRBJ2-5
clone_size: many
d_call: TRBD1
v_call: TRBV5-1
cdr3_aa: CASSRLGGQGVETQYF
cdr3_nt: TGCGCCAGCAGCCGGCTGGGTGGACAGGGTGTGGAGACCCAGTACTTC

j_call: TRBJ1-4
clone_size: many
d_call: .
v_call: TRBV5-6
cdr3_aa: CASSFPMEEKLFF
cdr3_nt: TGTGCCAGCAGCTTTCCGATGGAGGAAAAACTGTTTTTT

j_call: TRBJ1-1
clone_size: many
d_call: .
v_call: TRBV11-2
cdr3_aa: CASSLLGVNTEAFF
cdr3_nt: TGTGCCAGCAGCTTACTGGGGGTGAACACTGAAGCTTTCTTT

j_call: TRBJ2-4
clone_size: .
d_call: TRBD2
v_call: TRBV5-4
cdr3_aa: CASSLDLAGKYF
cdr3_nt: TGTGCCAGCAGCTTGGATCTAGCGGGGAAGTACTTC

j_call: TRBJ2-7
clone_size: few
d_call: .
v_call: TRBV5-1
cdr3_aa: CASSLAPAGNYEQYF
cdr3_nt: TGCGCCAGCAGCTTGGCGCCGGCAGGGAACTACGAGCAGTACTTC

j_call: TRBJ1-4
clone_size: .
d_call: .
v_call: TRBV18
cdr3_aa: CASSPLDEKLFF
cdr3_nt: TGTGCCAGCTCCCCTTTAGATGAAAAACTGTTTTTT

j_call: TRBJ1-2
clone_size: few
d_call: .
v_call: TRBV21-1
cdr3_aa: CASSGDRGPLGYTF
cdr3_nt: TGTGCCAGCAGCGGGGACAGGGGGCCTCTTGGCTACACCTTC

j_call: TRBJ1-4
clone_size: .
d_call: .
v_call: TRBV7-9
cdr3_aa: CASSSAGGWDEKLFF
cdr3_nt: TGTGCCAGCAGCTCTGCCGGGGGTTGGGATGAAAAACTGTTTTTT

j_call: TRBJ2-5
clone_size: medium-sized
d_call: .
v_call: TRBV2
cdr3_aa: CASGRNAETQYF
cdr3_nt: TGTGCCAGCGGTAGGAATGCGGAGACCCAGTACTTC

j_call: TRBJ2-1
clone_size: many
d_call: TRBD1
v_call: TRBV7-2
cdr3_aa: CASSSGTASYNEQFF
cdr3_nt: TGTGCCAGCAGCTCCGGGACAGCCTCCTACAATGAGCAGTTCTTC

j_call: TRBJ2-7
clone_size: .
d_call: TRBD1
v_call: TRBV5-6
cdr3_aa: CASSPRRTGAKEQYF
cdr3_nt: TGTGCCAGCAGTCCCCGAAGGACAGGGGCCAAGGAGCAGTACTTC

j_call: TRBJ1-5
clone_size: .
d_call: TRBD1
v_call: TRBV6-5
cdr3_aa: CASSSQGAQPQHF
cdr3_nt: TGTGCCAGCAGTTCGCAGGGGGCCCAGCCCCAGCATTTT

j_call: TRBJ2-4
clone_size: few
d_call: .
v_call: TRBV5-8
cdr3_aa: CASSLVGALAKNIQYF
cdr3_nt: TGTGCCAGCAGCTTGGTGGGGGCCCTAGCCAAAAACATTCAGTACTTC

j_call: TRBJ1-5
clone_size: medium-sized
d_call: .
v_call: TRBV12-3/TRBV12-4
cdr3_aa: CASSLVYSNQPQHF
cdr3_nt: TGTGCCAGCAGTTTGGTTTATAGCAATCAGCCCCAGCATTTT

j_call: TRBJ2-1
clone_size: medium-sized
d_call: .
v_call: TRBV12-3/TRBV12-4
cdr3_aa: CASSFFPSASSYNEQFF
cdr3_nt: TGTGCCAGCAGTTTTTTCCCTAGCGCCAGCTCCTACAATGAGCAGTTCTTC

j_call: TRBJ1-2
clone_size: many
d_call: .
v_call: TRBV5-1
cdr3_aa: CASSLAGGGGYTF
cdr3_nt: TGCGCCAGCAGCTTGGCAGGTGGTGGCGGCTACACCTTC

j_call: TRBJ2-5
clone_size: medium-sized
d_call: TRBD2
v_call: TRBV7-3
cdr3_aa: CASSSGLGQETQYF
cdr3_nt: TGTGCCAGCAGTTCCGGACTAGGCCAAGAGACCCAGTACTTC

j_call: TRBJ1-1
clone_size: .
d_call: .
v_call: TRBV6-2/TRBV6-3
cdr3_aa: CASSYPRDNTEAFF
cdr3_nt: TGTGCCAGCAGTTACCCCCGGGATAACACTGAAGCTTTCTTT

j_call: TRBJ2-5
clone_size: medium-sized
d_call: .
v_call: TRBV5-6
cdr3_aa: CASSLGGGETQYF
cdr3_nt: TGTGCCAGCAGCTTGGGGGGAGGAGAGACCCAGTACTTC

j_call: TRBJ2-2
clone_size: medium-sized
d_call: .
v_call: TRBV12-3/TRBV12-4
cdr3_aa: CASTDRTGELFF
cdr3_nt: TGTGCCAGCACGGATCGGACCGGGGAGCTGTTTTTT

j_call: TRBJ2-6
clone_size: medium-sized
d_call: .
v_call: TRBV6-2/TRBV6-3
cdr3_aa: CASSPGDGANVLTF
cdr3_nt: TGTGCCAGCAGCCCAGGGGACGGGGCCAACGTCCTGACTTTC

j_call: TRBJ1-1
clone_size: many
d_call: .
v_call: TRBV7-9
cdr3_aa: CASRLQETEAFF
cdr3_nt: TGTGCCAGCAGACTCCAAGAGACTGAAGCTTTCTTT

j_call: TRBJ2-2
clone_size: few
d_call: TRBD2
v_call: TRBV7-3
cdr3_aa: CATSGGPGELFF
cdr3_nt: TGTGCCACCAGCGGGGGGCCCGGGGAGCTGTTTTTT

j_call: TRBJ1-5
clone_size: .
d_call: TRBD1
v_call: TRBV5-8
cdr3_aa: CASSDQPGGLNHPQHF
cdr3_nt: TGTGCCAGCAGCGATCAACCAGGGGGGCTGAATCATCCCCAGCATTTT

j_call: TRBJ2-7
clone_size: large
d_call: TRBD2
v_call: TRBV7-9
cdr3_aa: CASRSGGSSYEQYF
cdr3_nt: TGTGCCAGCAGGAGCGGGGGGAGCTCCTACGAGCAGTACTTC

j_call: TRBJ2-7
clone_size: few
d_call: .
v_call: TRBV10-3
cdr3_aa: CAIRERGSYEQYF
cdr3_nt: TGTGCCATCAGGGAGAGAGGTTCCTACGAGCAGTACTTC

j_call: TRBJ2-7
clone_size: medium-sized
d_call: TRBD1
v_call: TRBV12-5
cdr3_aa: CASGLVSITGDRGRSSYEQYF
cdr3_nt: TGTGCTAGTGGTTTGGTTAGTATTACGGGAGACAGGGGCCGAAGCTCCTACGAGCAGTACTTC

j_call: TRBJ1-2
clone_size: .
d_call: .
v_call: TRBV7-9
cdr3_aa: CASSPPRTNYGYTF
cdr3_nt: TGTGCCAGCAGCCCCCCGCGGACTAACTATGGCTACACCTTC

j_call: TRBJ1-4
clone_size: many
d_call: .
v_call: TRBV28
cdr3_aa: CASSLVPEGTTNEKLFF
cdr3_nt: TGTGCCAGCAGTTTGGTCCCTGAGGGCACAACTAATGAAAAACTGTTTTTT

j_call: TRBJ2-1
clone_size: many
d_call: TRBD1
v_call: TRBV5-1
cdr3_aa: CASSQGQVDEQFF
cdr3_nt: TGCGCCAGCAGCCAGGGACAGGTGGATGAGCAGTTCTTC

j_call: TRBJ2-5
clone_size: many
d_call: .
v_call: TRBV3-1
cdr3_aa: CASSQGQGTYQETQYF
cdr3_nt: TGTGCCAGCAGCCAAGGGCAGGGAACTTACCAAGAGACCCAGTACTTC

j_call: TRBJ2-3
clone_size: .
d_call: TRBD2
v_call: TRBV12-3/TRBV12-4
cdr3_aa: CASRLAGGPKDTQYF
cdr3_nt: TGTGCCAGCAGACTAGCGGGGGGGCCCAAAGATACGCAGTATTTT

j_call: TRBJ2-2
clone_size: once
d_call: .
v_call: TRBV7-2
cdr3_aa: CAIRGGGPNTGELFF
cdr3_nt: TGTGCCATCAGGGGGGGGGGTCCGAACACCGGGGAGCTGTTTTTT

j_call: TRBJ2-7
clone_size: few
d_call: .
v_call: TRBV18
cdr3_aa: CASSRDALPLYEQYF
cdr3_nt: TGTGCCAGCTCGCGGGACGCGCTCCCCCTTTACGAGCAGTACTTC

j_call: TRBJ1-2
clone_size: many
d_call: TRBD1
v_call: TRBV5-1
cdr3_aa: CASSRGTESFYGYTF
cdr3_nt: TGCGCCAGCAGCAGAGGGACAGAAAGTTTCTATGGCTACACCTTC

j_call: TRBJ1-1
clone_size: medium-sized
d_call: .
v_call: TRBV7-3
cdr3_aa: CASSLGPRAPEAFF
cdr3_nt: TGTGCCAGCAGCCTAGGCCCCAGGGCCCCTGAAGCTTTCTTT

j_call: TRBJ1-6
clone_size: .
d_call: .
v_call: TRBV4-2
cdr3_aa: CATSGSGGSPLHF
cdr3_nt: TGTGCCACCTCTGGTTCGGGCGGTTCACCCCTCCACTTT

j_call: TRBJ1-4
clone_size: .
d_call: TRBD1
v_call: TRBV2
cdr3_aa: CASSVFGTADEKLFF
cdr3_nt: TGTGCCAGCAGTGTCTTCGGGACAGCTGATGAAAAACTGTTTTTT

j_call: TRBJ2-7
clone_size: many
d_call: .
v_call: TRBV6-5
cdr3_aa: CASSYSSGIYEQYF
cdr3_nt: TGTGCCAGCAGTTACTCGTCAGGGATCTACGAGCAGTACTTC

j_call: TRBJ1-5
clone_size: .
d_call: .
v_call: TRBV4-1
cdr3_aa: CASSDRQDNQPQHF
cdr3_nt: TGCGCCAGCAGCGATAGACAGGACAATCAGCCCCAGCATTTT

j_call: TRBJ2-7
clone_size: many
d_call: TRBD1
v_call: TRBV10-3
cdr3_aa: CAISESRGGRYEQYF
cdr3_nt: TGTGCCATCAGTGAGTCGAGAGGGGGCCGTTACGAGCAGTACTTC

j_call: TRBJ2-1
clone_size: many
d_call: TRBD2
v_call: TRBV7-9
cdr3_aa: CASSSRRLAGAHNEQFF
cdr3_nt: TGTGCCAGCAGTTCCCGCAGACTAGCGGGGGCCCATAATGAGCAGTTCTTC

j_call: TRBJ1-1
clone_size: .
d_call: .
v_call: TRBV6-1
cdr3_aa: CASRGGGNPDKAFF
cdr3_nt: TGTGCCAGCAGAGGGGGGGGGAATCCAGATAAGGCTTTCTTT

j_call: TRBJ2-7
clone_size: medium-sized
d_call: TRBD1
v_call: TRBV12-3/TRBV12-4
cdr3_aa: CASSDRGNEQYF
cdr3_nt: TGTGCCAGCAGTGACAGGGGGAACGAGCAGTACTTC

j_call: TRBJ2-3
clone_size: medium-sized
d_call: .
v_call: TRBV7-9
cdr3_aa: CASREYLTGRLEGTSTDTQYF
cdr3_nt: TGTGCCAGCAGGGAATACCTGACAGGCCGTTTAGAGGGGACTAGCACAGATACGCAGTATTTT